The 23 T cell receptor beta chains listed next were all sequenced from one sample in a study of OX40 agonist ivuxolimab in advanced cancers. Profiled with immunoSEQ multiplex PCR; TCRdb holds only in-frame clones, not every one. Here the sample spans 20,000 to 25,000 clones, 65% to 85% being singletons. Sequences were derived from CD4+ or CD8+ T cells sorted from blood, sampled in a trial of the OX40 agonist ivuxolimab. These receptor sequences come from an adult with an advanced solid tumor such as melanoma, head and neck, liver or kidney cancer.

This clone is large in the sample. The CDR3: CASRLLLTGGSYSNQPQHF. CDR3 coding DNA: TGTGCCAGCAGACTTCTTTTGACAGGGGGCAGTTATAGCAATCAGCCCCAGCATTTT. This chain connects TRBV7-6 to TRBJ1-5; 10 nucleotides agree with TRBD1. This CDR3 is 19 amino acids long. J gave up 0 bases and V 6 bases, and 14 bases lay outside the gene matches. In germline, CDR1 is SGHVS, CDR2 FNYEAQ.

The table lists this clone with a count of one. The gene calls are TRBV29-1 and TRBJ2-7; 11 nucleotides agree with TRBD1. The germline V gene encodes CDR1 SQVTM and CDR2 ANQGSEA. Losses at the gene ends were 7 bases for V and 6 bases for J; bases not matched to a gene: 8. This CDR3 spans 13 amino acids. The CDR3 spells CSASDRGQGEQYF. The CDR3 nucleotides read TGCAGCGCTTCGGACAGGGGGCAGGGCGAGCAGTACTTC.

The chain has TRBV11-2 and TRBJ2-5; the D gene could be TRBD1 or TRBD2 (5 bases each). The CDR3 totals 13 residues. The V gene's germline CDR1 is SGHAT and CDR2 FQNNGV. Trimming pared 1 base from V and 9 bases from J, leaving 12 bases between. Here the CDR3 DNA reads TGTGCCAGCAGCTTAGTCGCTCGAGGGGCCCAGTACTTC. Its protein product is CASSLVARGAQYF. The whole variable domain, remainder taken from reference TRBV11-2 and TRBJ2-5, is EAGVAQSPRYKIIEKRQSVAFWCNPISGHATLYWYQQILGQGPKLLIQFQNNGVVDDSQLPKDRFSAERLKGVDSTLKIQPAKLEDSAVYLCASSLVARGAQYFGPGTRLLVL.

The chain has TRBV9 and TRBJ1-2; 11 nucleotides agree with TRBD1. CDR1 and CDR2 from the germline V gene are SGDLS and YYNGEE. This CDR3 region has 15 residues. V trimming: 3 bases; J trimming: 7 bases; junction bases outside the gene matches: 8. CDR3: CASSGTGQGVGGYTF. In DNA, the CDR3 is TGTGCCAGCAGCGGCACGGGACAGGGGGTCGGTGGCTACACCTTC.

This clone showed up just a few times. The rearrangement uses TRBV18 and TRBJ2-7; D is perhaps TRBD2 (5 bases). The germline V gene has CDR1 KGHSH and CDR2 LQKENI. Trimming left V 1 base short and J 7 bases short, with 14 bases between. This CDR3 has 14 residues. The CDR3 nucleotides are TGTGCCAGCTCACCACAGGGCGGGCCTGGGGAGCAGTACTTC. This gives the protein CASSPQGGPGEQYF.

The rearrangement joins TRBV7-6 to TRBJ2-3; 9 bases are a match to TRBD2. The V gene end was trimmed by 2 bases and the J gene end by 0 bases; junction bases not matched to a gene: 3. Germline V gene data show CDR1 as SGHVS and CDR2 as FNYEAQ. This CDR3 spans 16 amino acids. The CDR3: CASSLLTSGSTDTQYF. CDR3 DNA sequence: TGTGCCAGCAGCTTACTAACTAGCGGGAGCACAGATACGCAGTATTTT. The variable domain in full, with the rest retrieved from reference TRBV7-6 and TRBJ2-3, is GAGVSQSPRYKVTKRGQDVALRCDPISGHVSLYWYRQALGQGPEFLTYFNYEAQQDKSGLPNDRFSAERPEGSISTLTIQRTEQRDSAMYRCASSLLTSGSTDTQYFGPGTRLTVL.

This clone turned up a few times. The chain has TRBV7-3 and TRBJ2-2; D is perhaps TRBD1 or TRBD2 (5 bases each). V was shortened by 5 bases and J by 5 bases, with 12 bases between the two germline ends. CDR3 length equals 14 residues. Germline V gives CDR1 SGHTA, CDR2 FQGTGA. The CDR3 bases are TGTGCCAGCAGCCCCGGGGCCACAACCGGGGAGCTGTTTTTT. Amino acids: CASSPGATTGELFF. Supplemented by reference TRBV7-3 and TRBJ2-2, the full variable domain reads GAGVSQTPSNKVTEKGKYVELRCDPISGHTALYWYRQSLGQGPEFLIYFQGTGAADDSGLPNDRFFAVRPEGSVSTLKIQRTERGDSAVYLCASSPGATTGELFFGEGSRLTVL.

V is TRBV6-6 and J is TRBJ2-4; 14 nucleotides agree with TRBD2. The CDR3 consists of 15 residues. Per the germline V gene, CDR1 is MNHNY and CDR2 is SVGAGI (reference sequence). The V gene end was trimmed by 4 bases and the J gene end by 8 bases; junction bases not matched to a gene: 4. The chain's CDR3 is CASSSGLAGADIQYF. The CDR3 nucleotides read TGTGCCAGCAGTTCGGGACTAGCGGGAGCAGACATTCAGTACTTC.

The gene calls are TRBV7-9 and TRBJ2-3; D call uncertain. Germline lookup yields CDR1 SEHNR and CDR2 FQNEAQ (reference sequence). This CDR3 spans 12 amino acids. V was pared by 7 bases and J by 3 bases, with 8 bases between. As DNA, the CDR3 is TGTGCCAGCACTCCCGAAACAGATACGCAGTATTTT. This codes for CASTPETDTQYF.

The chain carries TRBV19 and TRBJ2-3; 10 bases are shared with TRBD2. Germline CDR1 and CDR2: LNHDA and SQIVND (reference sequence). V gave up 0 bases and J gave up 6 bases; unmatched junction bases: 6. The CDR3 is 16 amino acids. This CDR3 is CASSIETSGTLDTQYF. CDR3 nucleotides: TGTGCCAGTAGTATAGAAACTAGCGGGACTCTGGATACGCAGTATTTT.

The chain employs TRBV27 and TRBJ2-7; 7 positions agree with TRBD2. The CDR3 sequence is 16 residues long. Germline values: CDR1 MNHEY, CDR2 SMNVEV (reference sequence). J lost 1 base, V lost 2 bases, and 8 bases had no gene match. The CDR3 nucleotides read TGTGCCAGCAGTTTAGGGGGTGGCGGGGGATCCTACGAGCAGTACTTC. It is translated as CASSLGGGGGSYEQYF.

The rearrangement uses TRBV9 and TRBJ2-7; TRBD1 is a possible D gene (6 bases). CDR3 length: 15 residues. Trimming removed 3 bases from V and 6 bases from J, with 19 bases in between. Looked up from germline, CDR1 is SGDLS and CDR2 is YYNGEE. The CDR3 coding sequence is TGTGCCAGCAGCGCCAACACAGACAGGTTTGGCGAGCAGTACTTC. Its protein product is CASSANTDRFGEQYF. The complete variable domain, with remaining parts taken from reference TRBV9 and TRBJ2-7, reads DSGVTQTPKHLITATGQRVTLRCSPRSGDLSVYWYQQSLDQGLQFLIQYYNGEERAKGNILERFSAQQFPDLHSELNLSSLELGDSALYFCASSANTDRFGEQYFGPGTRLTVT.

The chain uses TRBV7-2 and TRBJ2-3, with no clear D. V gave up 5 bases and J gave up 5 bases, with 11 bases separating them. Germline V CDR1 and CDR2: SGHTA, FQGNSA. This CDR3 contains 13 residues. CDR3 sequence (DNA): TGTGCCAGCAGCCCCCGCGTACGAGATACGCAGTATTTT. Translating it yields CASSPRVRDTQYF.

The chain couples TRBV18 to TRBJ2-7; D could derive from TRBD1 or TRBD2 (5 bases each). The CDR3 extends over 13 amino acids. CDR1 is KGHSH, CDR2 LQKENI, per germline. Trimming took 3 bases from V and 3 from J, leaving 9 bases between them. The CDR3 is CASSPRDDYEQYF. Here the CDR3 DNA reads TGTGCCAGCTCACCCCGGGACGACTACGAGCAGTACTTC.

The gene calls are TRBV7-3 and TRBJ2-7; D possibly corresponds to TRBD2 (5 bases). V lost 5 bases and J 2 bases, leaving 10 bases between the germline ends. The germline gives CDR1 SGHTA, CDR2 FQGTGA. The CDR3 is 13 residues long. CDR3 in amino acids: CASSRDGTYEQYF. DNA of the CDR3: TGTGCCAGCAGCCGAGACGGGACCTACGAGCAGTACTTC.

The chain links TRBV5-4 to TRBJ2-7; 8 positions agree with TRBD2. V lost 2 bases and J lost 0; bases outside the gene matches: 10. This CDR3 contains 17 residues. The germline V gene encodes CDR1 SGHNT and CDR2 YYREEE (reference sequence). The CDR3 reads CASSLAGLAKSSYEQYF. The CDR3 DNA sequence: TGTGCCAGCAGCTTAGCAGGACTAGCTAAGAGCTCCTACGAGCAGTACTTC. Together with reference TRBV5-4 and TRBJ2-7, the CDR3 gives the full variable domain: ETGVTQSPTHLIKTRGQQVTLRCSSQSGHNTVSWYQQALGQGPQFIFQYYREEENGRGNFPPRFSGLQFPNYSSELNVNALELDDSALYLCASSLAGLAKSSYEQYFGPGTRLTVT.

CDR3 nucleotide sequence: TGCGCCAGCAGCTTGGCCGGGACAGACTATGGCTACACCTTC. It codes for CASSLAGTDYGYTF. The chain couples TRBV5-1 to TRBJ1-2; 7 bases align to TRBD1. Germline values: CDR1 SGHRS, CDR2 YFSETQ. The V and J ends lost 0 bases and 3 bases, in that order; junction bases with no gene match: 2. This CDR3 has 14 amino acids.

This clone showed up just a few times. This chain joins TRBV29-1 and TRBJ2-7, with D possibly matching TRBD2 (6 bases). In germline, CDR1 is SQVTM, CDR2 ANQGSEA. This CDR3 has 14 residues. V lost 3 bases and J lost 5, with 17 bases in between. CDR3 bases: TGCAGCGTTGAGACCCCGCGGGGTTCGGACGAGCAGTACTTC. It is translated as CSVETPRGSDEQYF.

The chain combines TRBV7-3 with TRBJ2-1, with D possibly matching TRBD2 (6 bases). Per germline, CDR1 SGHTA and CDR2 FQGTGA. The V gene lost 5 bases and the J gene lost 5 bases, with 13 bases spanning the gap. The CDR3 totals 14 residues. The CDR3 sequence: CASSRTSYHNEQFF. The CDR3 nucleotides read TGTGCCAGCAGCAGAACTAGCTACCACAATGAGCAGTTCTTC.

The V call is TRBV19, the J call TRBJ1-5; TRBD1 aligns across 10 bases. V shed 10 bases, J shed 7 bases, and the junction held 7 bases outside the gene matches. Germline-derived CDR1 and CDR2 are LNHDA and SQIVND (reference sequence). The CDR3 covers 13 residues. DNA of the CDR3: TGTGCCACCCAGGGACAGGGGAACCAGCCCCAGCATTTT. As protein: CATQGQGNQPQHF.

This rearrangement joins TRBV9 to TRBJ2-3, with 8 bases that match TRBD2. V was clipped by 4 bases and J by 4 bases; unmatched bases: 5. Germline-derived CDR1 and CDR2 are SGDLS and YYNGEE. The CDR3 runs to 14 residues. CDR3 residues: CASSPRGGPDTQYF. CDR3 bases: TGTGCCAGCAGCCCCCGGGGGGGCCCAGATACGCAGTATTTT.

This sequence joins TRBV7-3 and TRBJ2-1; TRBD1 might be the D (7 bases). Per the germline V gene, CDR1 is SGHTA and CDR2 is FQGTGA. The CDR3 is made up of 15 amino acids. Trimming took 4 bases from V and 0 from J, leaving 10 bases between them. Written as DNA, the CDR3 is TGTGCCAGCAGCTCAGGGGGGAGCTCCTACAATGAGCAGTTCTTC. Its translation is CASSSGGSSYNEQFF.

This chain connects TRBV4-3 to TRBJ1-1, with TRBD1 as a possible D gene (5 bases). The CDR3 runs to 17 residues. The ends were cut back, 3 bases at V and 1 base at J, with 18 bases in the middle. Germline CDR1 is LGHNA and CDR2 is YSLEER. The CDR3 DNA follows: TGCGCCAGCAGCCAGAGGGGCGGTCGGAGAAGGAACACTGAAGCTTTCTTT. It encodes CASSQRGGRRRNTEAFF.